The T cell receptor (beta chain) under discussion was sequenced for a study of T-cell memory formation after mild COVID-19. This clonotype has only one observation. The CDR3 has 12 residues. V dropped 5 bases and J dropped 11; count of bases not matched to a gene: 7. CDR1 is SGHTA, CDR2 FQGNSA, per germline. TCRdb fed the 5' RACE reads into MiXCR, producing one record per CDR3 protein. The table records 400,000 to 550,000 distinct CDR3 sequences, about 23% of them present only once. The gene calls are TRBV7-2 and TRBJ1-1, with TRBD1 matching over 8 bases. This clonotype originated in an adult woman who had mild COVID-19 (a few samples of this study predate the infection). Cell type and time point are not known. The sample taken for sequencing was PBMCs or a T cell subset sorted from them (not recorded which). The CDR3 DNA reads as TGTGCCAGCAGCGCCCCGACAGGGGACGCTTTCTTT. This encodes CASSAPTGDAFF. Full variable domain (missing parts from reference TRBV7-2 and TRBJ1-1): GAGVSQSPSNKVTEKGKDVELRCDPISGHTALYWYRQSLGQGLEFLIYFQGNSAPDKSGLPSDRFSAERTGGSVSTLTIQRTQQEDSAVYLCASSAPTGDAFFGQGTRLTVV.